A selection of T cell receptor beta chains follows, all from one sample in a study of sequential checkpoint blockade in melanoma. TCRdb keeps only in-frame clones here, not all; method: immunoSEQ multiplex PCR. The sample contains several thousand clones, about 25% of which appear only once. The material sequenced was tumor tissue (inferred from file names), taken from a patient given nivolumab and ipilimumab in sequence. Receptors originate from a human donor with melanoma. Each CDR3 is given with its conserved first and last residue. D genes are given only for firm matches. Size is omitted from some rows. Given values are once, few, many or a class for expanded clones.

len,j_gene,abundance,v_gene,d_gene,CDR3aa,CDR3nt
14,TRBJ1-4,.,TRBV6-8,TRBD1,CASSQGQGEEKLFF,TGTGCCAGCAGTCAGGGACAGGGGGAGGAAAAACTGTTTTTT
15,TRBJ2-5,few,TRBV6-8,.,CASSRNPAAQETQYF,TGTGCCAGCAGCCGTAACCCGGCTGCCCAAGAGACCCAGTACTTC
14,TRBJ2-5,.,TRBV9,.,CASSQRPSQETQYF,TGTGCCAGCAGCCAACGACCTAGCCAAGAGACCCAGTACTTC
14,TRBJ2-7,.,TRBV19,.,CASSTNQRGDEQYF,TGTGCCAGTAGTACCAATCAAAGGGGCGACGAGCAGTACTTC
15,TRBJ2-7,few,TRBV28,TRBD2,CASIFSSGASYEQYF,TGTGCCAGCATCTTCTCGAGCGGGGCCTCCTACGAGCAGTACTTC
15,TRBJ2-7,large,TRBV15,.,CATSPRVSSSYEQYF,TGTGCCACCAGCCCCCGGGTTAGCAGCTCCTACGAGCAGTACTTC
13,TRBJ2-2,few,TRBV9,.,CASSMENTGELFF,TGTGCCAGCAGTATGGAAAACACCGGGGAGCTGTTTTTT
15,TRBJ2-5,few,TRBV18,TRBD1,CASSPSQGAVETQYF,TGTGCCAGCTCACCATCACAGGGGGCCGTTGAGACCCAGTACTTC
12,TRBJ2-7,few,TRBV28,.,CASSLWAYEQYF,TGTGCCAGCAGTTTATGGGCCTACGAGCAGTACTTC
16,TRBJ2-4,.,TRBV11-3,TRBD2,CASSSGLAGAKNIQYF,TGTGCCAGCAGCTCGGGACTAGCGGGAGCCAAAAACATTCAGTACTTC
13,TRBJ2-4,.,TRBV6-8,TRBD2,CASSGSGADIQYF,TGTGCCAGCAGTGGTAGCGGGGCAGACATTCAGTACTTC
14,TRBJ2-1,.,TRBV19,TRBD2,CASSSLAGYNEQFF,TGTGCCAGTAGTTCACTAGCGGGATACAATGAGCAGTTCTTC
16,TRBJ2-7,.,TRBV19,TRBD1,CASSISWTGNSYEQYF,TGTGCCAGTAGTATCTCATGGACAGGAAATTCCTACGAGCAGTACTTC
16,TRBJ2-1,.,TRBV11-3,TRBD2,CASSLSAGGPYNEQFF,TGTGCCAGCAGCTTATCAGCGGGGGGACCCTACAATGAGCAGTTCTTC
15,TRBJ2-1,.,TRBV5-1,.,CASSLVGASYNEQFF,TGCGCCAGCAGCTTGGTAGGGGCCTCCTACAATGAGCAGTTCTTC
14,TRBJ2-7,few,TRBV11-3,.,CASSLGGTAYEQYF,TGTGCCAGCAGCTTAGGAGGTACCGCCTACGAGCAGTACTTC
14,TRBJ2-1,.,TRBV15,.,CATSERQVNYEQFF,TGTGCCACCAGCGAGCGACAGGTCAATTATGAGCAGTTCTTC
19,TRBJ2-6,few,TRBV23-1,.,CASTHPAYRELAGANVLTF,TGCGCCAGCACGCACCCTGCTTACAGGGAACTCGCTGGGGCCAACGTCCTGACTTTC
15,TRBJ2-3,.,TRBV9,.,CASSPQGGFADTQYF,TGTGCCAGCAGCCCTCAGGGGGGGTTCGCAGATACGCAGTATTTT
13,TRBJ2-6,.,TRBV19,.,CASKVSGANVLTF,TGTGCCAGTAAAGTCTCTGGGGCCAACGTCCTGACTTTC
13,TRBJ1-4,few,TRBV6-8,.,CASSRLANEKLFF,TGTGCCAGCAGTCGATTAGCTAATGAAAAACTGTTTTTT
15,TRBJ2-1,many,TRBV11-3,.,CASSVSSSSYNEQFF,TGTGCCAGCAGCGTTAGCAGTAGCTCCTACAATGAGCAGTTCTTC
17,TRBJ2-4,.,TRBV11-3,.,CASSLAFARGGKNIQYF,TGTGCCAGCAGCTTGGCCTTCGCCAGGGGAGGCAAAAACATTCAGTACTTC